This T cell receptor (beta chain) emerged from a study of blood T cell repertoires in COVID-19. Across the whole study: T cells, B-cell-depleted T cells, or PBMCs provided the cDNA or gDNA that served as material.

Sequenced by immunoSEQ multiplex PCR; TCRdb stores in-frame clones only, minus some. The sample consists of approximately 190,000 clones, nearly 90% of them appearing once. In its sample, this clone was seen a few times. Germline CDR1 and CDR2: WSHSY and SAAADI. The CDR3 has 17 residues. V lost 5 bases, J lost 9 bases, and 23 bases lay in between. V and J are TRBV10-2 and TRBJ1-6; possible D gene TRBD1, 5 bases. The sequencing input was peripheral blood. The source of this sequence is a man aged 55 to 70 with active or convalescent COVID-19. CDR3 sequence reads: CASSYYPSGLDSSPLHF. The CDR3 region has the DNA TGCGCCAGCAGTTATTACCCTTCGGGACTCGATAGTTCACCCCTCCACTTT.